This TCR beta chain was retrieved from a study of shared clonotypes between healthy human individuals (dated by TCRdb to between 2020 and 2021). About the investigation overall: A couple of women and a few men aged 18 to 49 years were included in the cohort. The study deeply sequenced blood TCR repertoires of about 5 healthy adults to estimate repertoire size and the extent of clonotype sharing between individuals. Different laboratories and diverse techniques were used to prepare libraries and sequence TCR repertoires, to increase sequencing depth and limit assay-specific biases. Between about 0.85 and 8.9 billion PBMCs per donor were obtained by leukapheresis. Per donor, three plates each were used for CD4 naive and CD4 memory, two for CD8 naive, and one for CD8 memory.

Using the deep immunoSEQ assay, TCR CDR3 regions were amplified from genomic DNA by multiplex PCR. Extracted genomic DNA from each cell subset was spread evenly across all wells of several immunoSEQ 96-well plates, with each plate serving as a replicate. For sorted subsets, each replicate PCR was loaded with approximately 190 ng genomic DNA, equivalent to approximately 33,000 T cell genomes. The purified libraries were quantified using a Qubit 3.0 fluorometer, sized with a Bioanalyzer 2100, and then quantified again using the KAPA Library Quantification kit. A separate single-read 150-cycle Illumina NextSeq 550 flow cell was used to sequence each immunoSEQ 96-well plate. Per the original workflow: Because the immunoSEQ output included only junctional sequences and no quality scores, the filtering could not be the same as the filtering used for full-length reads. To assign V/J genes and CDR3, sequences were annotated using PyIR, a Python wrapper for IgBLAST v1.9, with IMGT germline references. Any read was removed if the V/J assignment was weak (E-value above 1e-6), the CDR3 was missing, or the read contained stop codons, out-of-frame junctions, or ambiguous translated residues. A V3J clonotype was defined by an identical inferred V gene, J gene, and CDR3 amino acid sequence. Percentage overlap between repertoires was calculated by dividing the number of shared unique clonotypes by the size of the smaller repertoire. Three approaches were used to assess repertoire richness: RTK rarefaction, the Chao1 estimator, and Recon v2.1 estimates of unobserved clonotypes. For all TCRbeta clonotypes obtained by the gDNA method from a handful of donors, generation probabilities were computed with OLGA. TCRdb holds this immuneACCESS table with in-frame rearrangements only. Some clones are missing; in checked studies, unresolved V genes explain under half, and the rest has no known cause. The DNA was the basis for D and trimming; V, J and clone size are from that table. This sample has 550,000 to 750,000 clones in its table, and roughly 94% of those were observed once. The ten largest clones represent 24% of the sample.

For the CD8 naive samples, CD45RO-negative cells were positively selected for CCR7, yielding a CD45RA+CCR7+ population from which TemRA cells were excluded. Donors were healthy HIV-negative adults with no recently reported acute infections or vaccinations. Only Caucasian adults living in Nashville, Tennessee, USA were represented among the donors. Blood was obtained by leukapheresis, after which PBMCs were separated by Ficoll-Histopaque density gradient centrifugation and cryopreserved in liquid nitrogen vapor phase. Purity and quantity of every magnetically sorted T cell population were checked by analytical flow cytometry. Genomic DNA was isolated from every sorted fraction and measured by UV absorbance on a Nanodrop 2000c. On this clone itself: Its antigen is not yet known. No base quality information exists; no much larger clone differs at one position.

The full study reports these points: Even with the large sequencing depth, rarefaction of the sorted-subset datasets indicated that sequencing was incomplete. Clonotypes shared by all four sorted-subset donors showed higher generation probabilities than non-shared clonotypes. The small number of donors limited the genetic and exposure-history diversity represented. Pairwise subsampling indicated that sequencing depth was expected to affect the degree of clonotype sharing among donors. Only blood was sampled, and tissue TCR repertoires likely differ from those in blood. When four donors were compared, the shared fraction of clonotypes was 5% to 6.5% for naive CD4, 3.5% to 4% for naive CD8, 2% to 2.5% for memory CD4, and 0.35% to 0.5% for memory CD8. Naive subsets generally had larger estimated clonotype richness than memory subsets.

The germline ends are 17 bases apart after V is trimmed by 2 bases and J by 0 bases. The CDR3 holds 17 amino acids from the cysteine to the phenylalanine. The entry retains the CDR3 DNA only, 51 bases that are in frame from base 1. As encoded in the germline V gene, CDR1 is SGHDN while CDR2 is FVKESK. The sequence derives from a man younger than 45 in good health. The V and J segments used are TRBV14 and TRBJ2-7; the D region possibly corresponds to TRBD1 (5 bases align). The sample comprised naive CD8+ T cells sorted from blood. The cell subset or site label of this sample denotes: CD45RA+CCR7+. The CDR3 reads CASSQSLVRASSYEQYF. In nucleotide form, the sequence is TGTGCCAGCAGCCAAAGTTTGGTCAGGGCCAGCTCCTACGAGCAGTACTTC.